These 24 T cell receptor beta chains share one sample of origin, sequenced in a study of CD8 T cells in Susac syndrome. cDNA came from about 0.5 to 1 ug RNA primed by random hexamers. TCRdb re-called the immunoSEQ multiplex PCR reads with MiXCR, one entry per CDR3 protein. The sample has under 85,000 distinct CDR3 sequences; 94% are singletons. Input material: CD8+ T cells from PBMCs. These receptors were obtained from a human donor with Susac syndrome.

This chain connects TRBV24-1 to TRBJ2-1, with 14 positions matching TRBD2. The CDR3 has 16 residues. CDR1 is KGHDR and CDR2 is SFDVKD in the germline V gene. The V and J ends lost 3 bases and 5 bases, in that order; junction bases with no gene match: 2. For the CDR3, the DNA is TGTGCCACCAGTGATGGGACTAGCGGGAGAAACAATGAGCAGTTCTTC. Residues: CATSDGTSGRNNEQFF.

The rearrangement links TRBV7-9 to TRBJ2-7, with 7 bases lining up with TRBD1. CDR1 is SEHNR, CDR2 FQNEAQ, per germline (reference sequence). This CDR3 is 14 amino acids long. After removal of 8 bases from V and 2 bases from J, the junction contained 9 bases not matched to a gene. The CDR3 here is CASYSGTEPYEQYF. The CDR3 DNA is TGTGCCAGCTATTCCGGGACAGAACCCTACGAGCAGTACTTC.

V gene TRBV20-1 combines with J gene TRBJ2-3, with D perhaps TRBD1 or TRBD2 (6 bases each). The CDR3 spans 16 residues. Germline CDR1 is DFQATT and CDR2 is SNEGSKA (reference sequence). V lost 3 bases to trimming and J lost 2 bases, with 18 bases between them. The CDR3 nucleotides read TGCAGTGCTAGCACCGGGACGGGGGCCATCACAGATACGCAGTATTTT. Protein sequence: CSASTGTGAITDTQYF.

The rearrangement links TRBV7-9 to TRBJ2-5, with D possibly being TRBD1 (5 bases). The CDR3 consists of 14 residues. Germline V gene data show CDR1 as SEHNR and CDR2 as FQNEAQ (reference sequence). Trimming took 2 bases from V and 4 from J, leaving 11 bases between them. In DNA, the CDR3 is TGTGCCAGCAGCTTAAGGCAGGGTATAGAGACCCAGTACTTC. Its protein product is CASSLRQGIETQYF.

CDR3 protein: CASSLSGSLGANVLTF. As DNA, the CDR3 is TGTGCCAGCAGCTTATCAGGGTCCCTGGGGGCCAACGTCCTGACTTTC. This chain links TRBV7-9 with TRBJ2-6; a possible D gene is TRBD1 (5 bases). Per germline, CDR1 SEHNR and CDR2 FQNEAQ (reference sequence). Trimming shortened V by 2 bases and J by 4 bases, and 12 bases separated the two germline ends. The CDR3 runs 16 residues.

The rearrangement joins TRBV4-2 to TRBJ1-5; no firm D call. This CDR3 comprises 16 residues. Germline V lookup: CDR1 LGHNA, CDR2 YNFKEQ. V was cut by 3 bases and J by 3 bases, with 15 bases left in between. CDR3 DNA sequence: TGTGCCAGCAGCCAGGACCCGGGCGCGGTCAATCAGCCCCAGCATTTT. It is translated as CASSQDPGAVNQPQHF.

The rearrangement uses TRBV27 and TRBJ2-5; TRBD1 agrees at 9 bases. The V segment lost 5 bases and the J segment 2 bases; nucleotides outside the gene matches: 9. The CDR3 spans 16 residues. Germline V gene sequence: CDR1 MNHEY, CDR2 SMNVEV (reference sequence). The CDR3 DNA reads TGTGCCAGCAGTAAGGGACAGGGAGAGATACAAGAGACCCAGTACTTC. Translated, it gives CASSKGQGEIQETQYF.

This chain uses TRBV12-3 or TRBV12-4 with TRBJ1-1, with D unclear. The CDR3 is 14 amino acids. Trimming stripped 5 bases from V and 0 bases from J, with 10 bases between. The CDR3 DNA is TGTGCCAGCAGTAGCCGGGGTCTGAACACTGAAGCTTTCTTT. Translation gives CASSSRGLNTEAFF.

The rearrangement uses TRBV15 and TRBJ2-7; tentative D call: TRBD2 (5 bases). This CDR3 is built from 15 residues. Trimming took off 0 bases at V and 0 bases at J, with 9 bases between the two ends. Germline lookup yields CDR1 LNHNV and CDR2 YYDKDF (reference sequence). For the CDR3, the DNA is TGTGCCACCAGCAGAGATCTGGGGAGCTCCTACGAGCAGTACTTC. Translation gives CATSRDLGSSYEQYF.

The chain is built from TRBV19 and TRBJ2-2; D unresolved. Trimming took off 7 bases at V and 1 base at J, with 16 bases between the two ends. The CDR3 contains 16 residues. Germline V gives CDR1 LNHDA, CDR2 SQIVND (reference sequence). The CDR3 coding sequence is TGTGCCAGTACCAGCGTCCCTAGTCTGAACACCGGGGAGCTGTTTTTT. It codes for CASTSVPSLNTGELFF.

The chain couples TRBV3-1 to TRBJ2-7, with 7 bases fitting TRBD2. Germline-derived CDR1 and CDR2 are LGHDT and YNNKEL (reference sequence). The V and J ends lost 3 bases and 0 bases, in that order; junction bases with no gene match: 11. The CDR3 contains 17 residues. The CDR3 DNA reads TGTGCCAGCAGCCAGGGCCGGGGGGAGGTGAGCTCCTACGAGCAGTACTTC. Its translation: CASSQGRGEVSSYEQYF.

This chain links TRBV7-8 with TRBJ2-1, with 11 bases fitting TRBD2. The CDR3 runs 13 residues. CDR1 and CDR2 from the germline V gene are SGHVS and FQNEAQ. The J segment lost 9 bases and the V segment lost 4 bases, leaving 2 bases of the junction unmatched. The CDR3 loop is CASSSLAGGEQFF. DNA of the CDR3: TGTGCCAGCAGCTCCCTAGCGGGAGGTGAGCAGTTCTTC.

The chain combines TRBV27 with TRBJ2-1, with 8 bases fitting TRBD1. The CDR3 length is 14 residues. The V and J ends lost 0 bases and 8 bases, in that order; junction bases with no gene match: 3. Germline loops: CDR1 MNHEY, CDR2 SMNVEV (reference sequence). Here the CDR3 reads CASSLSPTGDEQFF. CDR3 DNA: TGTGCCAGCAGTTTATCCCCGACAGGGGATGAGCAGTTCTTC.

The chain uses TRBV5-6 and TRBJ1-1, with D hard to call. The CDR3 extends over 14 amino acids. V was shortened by 0 bases and J by 6 bases, with 12 bases between the two germline ends. CDR1 and CDR2 (germline): SGHDT, YYEEEE. DNA of the CDR3: TGTGCCAGCAGCTTGGCCTTAAGTCTATCTGAAGCTTTCTTT. It is translated as CASSLALSLSEAFF.

The V and J genes are TRBV12-5 and TRBJ2-1; D remains ambiguous. Trimming took off 1 base at V and 12 bases at J, with 13 bases between the two ends. The CDR3 length is 13 residues. The germline gives CDR1 LGHNT, CDR2 FRNRAP. The CDR3 nucleotides read TGTGCTAGTGGTTTGGCCGCCGGCATCTGGCAGTTCTTC. Amino acids: CASGLAAGIWQFF.

The chain recombines TRBV7-8 with TRBJ2-7; D is possibly TRBD1 (5 bases). Germline loops: CDR1 SGHVS, CDR2 FQNEAQ. Trimming stripped 4 bases from V and 0 bases from J, with 13 bases between. This CDR3 contains 15 residues. The CDR3 spells CASSSDRDSSYEQYF. DNA of the CDR3: TGTGCCAGCAGCTCCGACAGAGATAGCTCCTACGAGCAGTACTTC.

The table lists this clonotype with a count of one. V and J are TRBV29-1 and TRBJ1-1; D perhaps matches TRBD1 (6 bases). V was trimmed by 5 bases and J by 9 bases, leaving 10 bases between them. Per the germline V gene, CDR1 is SQVTM and CDR2 is ANQGSEA. The CDR3 has 10 amino acids. The CDR3 DNA sequence: TGCAGCGTTATGGGGGGCAAAGCTTTCTTT. Translated, it gives CSVMGGKAFF.

This rearrangement joins TRBV27 to TRBJ1-5; the D is unclear. Looked up from germline, CDR1 is MNHEY and CDR2 is SMNVEV (reference sequence). Trimming left V 8 bases short and J 5 bases short, with 13 bases between. This CDR3 region has 13 residues. The CDR3 DNA reads TGTGCCAGCCAATTTAGAGTAGATCAGCCCCAGCATTTT. It translates to CASQFRVDQPQHF.

V usage is TRBV30 and J usage is TRBJ1-3; no definite D call. The V gene's germline CDR1 is GTSNPN and CDR2 SVGIG (reference sequence). This CDR3 has 13 amino acids. V shed 3 bases and J shed 1 base, with 7 bases lying between them. CDR3 coding DNA: TGTGCCTGGAGCCTTGGGTCTGGAAACACCATATATTTT. It is translated as CAWSLGSGNTIYF.

This clonotype came up once. The chain couples TRBV12-3 or TRBV12-4 to TRBJ2-5; 9 bases are shared with TRBD1. This CDR3 has 16 residues. Trimming removed 7 bases from V and 1 base from J; junction bases left unmatched: 10. The CDR3 DNA is TGTGCCAGCAAGGGCCTGACAGGGGGTTTCCAAGAGACCCAGTACTTC. This translates into CASKGLTGGFQETQYF.

The genes are TRBV28 and TRBJ2-3; D may be TRBD2 (5 bases). V gave up 7 bases and J gave up 4 bases, with 24 bases separating them. The CDR3 contains 17 residues. Per the germline V gene, CDR1 is MDHEN and CDR2 is SYDVKM. CDR3 amino acids: CASTEPSSTQRADTQYF. The CDR3 DNA sequence: TGTGCCAGCACCGAACCTTCTAGCACCCAACGGGCAGATACGCAGTATTTT.

The chain employs TRBV7-6 and TRBJ1-6, with D possibly matching TRBD1 (6 bases). The CDR3 has 14 residues. Germline CDR1 is SGHVS and CDR2 is FNYEAQ. Trimming shortened V by 5 bases and J by 6 bases, and 11 bases separated the two germline ends. The CDR3 DNA sequence: TGTGCCAGCAGCCCCGGACAGTTTAATTCACCCCTCCACTTT. Residues: CASSPGQFNSPLHF.

The chain uses TRBV9 and TRBJ2-7; no clear D gene. The CDR3 spans 12 residues. Looked up from germline, CDR1 is SGDLS and CDR2 is YYNGEE. V gave up 0 bases and J gave up 3 bases, with 4 bases separating them. DNA for the CDR3: TGTGCCAGCAGCGTAGAGGGCTACGAGCAGTACTTC. Protein: CASSVEGYEQYF. The full variable domain, rest sourced from reference TRBV9 and TRBJ2-7, is DSGVTQTPKHLITATGQRVTLRCSPRSGDLSVYWYQQSLDQGLQFLIQYYNGEERAKGNILERFSAQQFPDLHSELNLSSLELGDSALYFCASSVEGYEQYFGPGTRLTVT.

The chain has TRBV20-1 and TRBJ2-1, with a weak D call TRBD1 (6 bases). In germline, CDR1 is DFQATT, CDR2 SNEGSKA (reference sequence). V was clipped by 5 bases and J by 3 bases, with 14 bases between them. This CDR3 has 14 amino acids. The CDR3 reads CSAVPMDSYNEQFF. CDR3 sequence (DNA): TGCAGTGCTGTCCCTATGGACAGCTACAATGAGCAGTTCTTC.